The clone carrying this T cell receptor (beta chain) occurred many times. Its antigen is as yet unknown. The source of the sample is a study of T cells in Graves' hyperthyroidism and ophthalmopathy. PBMCs were sourced from less than 13 ml fresh peripheral blood. General observations from the study: A model built on 13 V-J features separated ophthalmopathy from stable hyperthyroidism. The model anticipated ophthalmopathy a median around six months pre-onset.

Researchers took RNA transcripts and amplified the TCR beta CDR3 regions from them. First-round RT-PCR with HTBI primers amplified the TCR CDR3 region. TCRdb independently ran MiXCR on the multiplex PCR reads; one entry per CDR3 protein. The repertoire holds a few hundred thousand distinct CDR3 sequences, with roughly 13% as singletons. In germline, CDR1 is SGHTA, CDR2 FQGTGA. The CDR3 covers 13 residues. With 4 bases removed from V and 11 bases from J, the gap between germline ends came to 12 bases. This chain joins TRBV7-3 and TRBJ1-6, with a possible D match to TRBD1 (6 bases). The sequenced material came from blood. The receptor was derived from a woman between 18 and 29 years old with Graves' hyperthyroidism. CDR3 protein: CASSSYRETPLHF. In nucleotides, the CDR3 is TGTGCCAGCAGCTCATACAGGGAAACACCCCTCCACTTT.